This T cell receptor beta chain was identified in a study of regulatory T cells in long-lasting Graves disease. Study-level findings and limits: Newly diagnosed Graves' patients exceeded persistent ones in TCR diversity.

CDR3 length: 13 residues. Germline V gene data show CDR1 as SGHAT and CDR2 as FQDESV (reference sequence). The V end lost 5 bases, the J end lost 3 bases, and 9 bases lay between the germline ends. The time point denotes: newly diagnosed GD, antithyroid drugs for less than 3 months. Construction of the TCR library relied on RNA isolated from PBMCs. Relying on iRepertoire HTBI primers and Arm-PCR of CDR3 regions, the team built TCR beta libraries. TCRdb redid the calling of the multiplex PCR reads with MiXCR, one entry per CDR3 protein. The sample records about 430,000 distinct CDR3 sequences, about 15% being singletons. In this sample, this clonotype turned up many times. Its target is unknown. This sample also appeared in a second study, on T cells in Graves' hyperthyroidism and ophthalmopathy. In that study: Absence of ophthalmopathy progression within 18 months defined stable Graves' hyperthyroidism. Exclusion of patients followed from uncontrolled infection, other autoimmune disease, pregnancy or lactation.

This TCR was recovered from a woman aged 40 to 50 with Graves disease. The specimen comprised peripheral blood mononuclear cells (PBMCs), sampled at new diagnosis, from a patient treated with antithyroid drugs. The chain couples TRBV11-1 to TRBJ2-3, with TRBD2 as a possible D gene (5 bases). The CDR3 sequence is CASSHPGTDTQYF. CDR3 coding DNA: TGTGCCAGCAGCCACCCGGGGACAGATACGCAGTATTTT. The complete variable domain, with remaining parts taken from reference TRBV11-1 and TRBJ2-3, reads EAEVAQSPRYKITEKSQAVAFWCDPISGHATLYWYRQILGQGPELLVQFQDESVVDDSQLPKDRFSAERLKGVDSTLKIQPAELGDSAMYLCASSHPGTDTQYFGPGTRLTVL.